These 22 T cell receptor beta chains originate from one sample sequenced in a study of CD8+ T cells in alopecia areata. Treatment: oral pan-JAK inhibitor, 5-10 mg twice daily. The authors extracted RNA and reverse transcribed it into cDNA as the sequencing template. Profiled with immunoSEQ multiplex PCR; TCRdb holds only in-frame clones, not every one. Here the sample spans around 120,000 clones, around 60% being singletons. The sequenced sample was CD4+ T cells sorted from blood, obtained at week 4, from a patient treated with tofacitinib. Receptors were obtained from a human donor with alopecia areata.

The J gene is TRBJ2-1, the V gene TRBV29-1; TRBD1 might be the D (6 bases). The length of the CDR3 is 14 residues. Per germline, CDR1 SQVTM and CDR2 ANQGSEA. V was clipped by 4 bases and J by 4 bases, with 14 bases between them. The CDR3 reads CSVGTGFDYNEQFF. The CDR3 nucleotides read TGCAGCGTTGGTACAGGGTTTGATTACAATGAGCAGTTCTTC.

The genes are TRBV2 and TRBJ2-1; D is unclear. The CDR3 loop spans 15 amino acids. Trimming cost V 6 bases and J 4 bases, with 16 bases left between them. Germline assignment: CDR1 SNHLY and CDR2 FYNNEI. The CDR3 sequence: CASSPIDFNYNEQFF. The CDR3 DNA follows: TGTGCCAGCAGCCCAATCGACTTCAATTACAATGAGCAGTTCTTC. Full variable domain (remainder filled in from reference TRBV2 and TRBJ2-1): EPEVTQTPSHQVTQMGQEVILRCVPISNHLYFYWYRQILGQKVEFLVSFYNNEISEKSEIFDDQFSVERPDGSNFTLKIRSTKLEDSAMYFCASSPIDFNYNEQFFGPGTRLTVL.

DNA of the CDR3: TGCAGCGTTGGTAGTTTAGTGAGCACTGAAGCTTTCTTT. This translates into CSVGSLVSTEAFF. The chain uses TRBV29-1 and TRBJ1-1; D call uncertain. Germline CDR1 is SQVTM and CDR2 is ANQGSEA. The V end lost 4 bases, the J end lost 4 bases, and 13 bases lay between the germline ends. The CDR3 extends over 13 amino acids.

In this sample, this clone turned up a few times. The rearrangement uses TRBV29-1 and TRBJ1-1, with 7 positions matching TRBD1. The CDR3 consists of 13 residues. V lost 4 bases and J lost 5; bases outside the gene matches: 7. Germline lookup yields CDR1 SQVTM and CDR2 ANQGSEA. Here the CDR3 DNA reads TGCAGCGTTGGGCCAGGGGGAAGGACTGAAGCTTTCTTT. It is translated as CSVGPGGRTEAFF.

On this clone: Other DNA sequences in the sample encode the same CDR3. The CDR3 loop is CSVTRDSSNTEAFF. The CDR3 coding sequence is TGCAGCGTTACCCGGGACAGCTCGAACACTGAAGCTTTCTTT. This chain links TRBV29-1 with TRBJ1-1; TRBD1 matches at 7 bases. The V gene's germline CDR1 is SQVTM and CDR2 ANQGSEA. V trimming: 5 bases; J trimming: 1 base; junction bases outside the gene matches: 7. There are 14 residues in the CDR3.

The chain couples TRBV29-1 to TRBJ1-5; 8 bases are shared with TRBD1. Germline V gives CDR1 SQVTM, CDR2 ANQGSEA. The CDR3 runs to 14 residues. The trim removed 4 bases at V and 4 bases at J, leaving 6 bases unmatched. DNA of the CDR3: TGCAGCGTTGCTACCGGGACAGGTAATCAGCCCCAGCATTTT. Translation: CSVATGTGNQPQHF.

V and J are TRBV29-1 and TRBJ2-3, with D hard to call. The germline V gene encodes CDR1 SQVTM and CDR2 ANQGSEA. This CDR3 is 14 amino acids long. Trimming took off 4 bases at V and 0 bases at J, with 11 bases between the two ends. The CDR3 DNA reads as TGCAGCGTTGGGCTTGGCAGTAGCACAGATACGCAGTATTTT. Encoded protein: CSVGLGSSTDTQYF.

The genes are TRBV30 and TRBJ2-3, with no clear D. The V and J ends lost 5 bases and 2 bases respectively, with 11 bases between them. From germline, CDR1 is GTSNPN and CDR2 SVGIG (reference sequence). The CDR3 extends over 13 amino acids. CDR3 residues: CAWRPPVTDTQYF. The CDR3, as DNA: TGTGCCTGGCGCCCCCCCGTCACAGATACGCAGTATTTT.

The CDR3 protein is CSVTDTSNQPQHF. Written as DNA, the CDR3 is TGCAGCGTTACGGACACTAGCAATCAGCCCCAGCATTTT. This chain uses TRBV29-1 with TRBJ1-5, with D perhaps matching TRBD1 (5 bases). The germline V gene has CDR1 SQVTM and CDR2 ANQGSEA. This CDR3 has 13 amino acids. The V and J ends lost 5 bases and 0 bases respectively, with 8 bases between them.

This chain joins TRBV29-1 and TRBJ2-1; TRBD1 matches 9 bases. CDR1 SQVTM and CDR2 ANQGSEA come from the germline V gene. V trimming: 7 bases; J trimming: 2 bases; junction bases outside the gene matches: 9. This CDR3 has 15 amino acids. The chain's CDR3 is CSGGPGQGTYNEQFF. The CDR3 DNA reads as TGCAGCGGCGGACCGGGACAGGGCACCTACAATGAGCAGTTCTTC.

This chain connects TRBV30 to TRBJ2-1; D gene unclear. The germline V gene has CDR1 GTSNPN and CDR2 SVGIG (reference sequence). V lost 2 bases and J lost 7, with 6 bases in between. The CDR3 has 11 residues. Here the CDR3 DNA reads TGTGCCTGGAGTCCCGAAAATGAGCAGTTCTTC. Its translation is CAWSPENEQFF.

As to this clone: One end of the junction is discordant with germline, which a read error may explain. V is TRBV13 and J is TRBJ2-5; possibly TRBD1 for D (6 bases). The length of the CDR3 is 13 residues. CDR1 PRHDT and CDR2 FYEKMQ come from the germline V gene (reference sequence). CDR3 region: CASSIGQLATQYF. The CDR3 bases are TGTGCCAGCAGCATAGGACAGTTGGCGACCCAGTACTTC.

CDR3 sequence reads: CASRAPLVHTQETQYF. The CDR3, as DNA: TGTGCCAGCAGGGCCCCCCTAGTGCACACACAAGAGACCCAGTACTTC. The chain employs TRBV2 and TRBJ2-5; the D is unclear. This CDR3 region has 16 residues. CDR1 is SNHLY, CDR2 FYNNEI, per germline. V was cut by 6 bases and J by 2 bases, with 19 bases left in between.

V usage is TRBV5-1 and J usage is TRBJ2-5, with D unresolved. The CDR3 is 14 residues long. Trimming left V 4 bases short and J 1 base short, with 11 bases between. Germline assignment: CDR1 SGHRS and CDR2 YFSETQ. This CDR3 is CASSRSWTQETQYF. The CDR3 nucleotides read TGCGCCAGCAGCCGTTCGTGGACCCAAGAGACCCAGTACTTC.

The chain has TRBV4-3 and TRBJ1-2; D perhaps matches TRBD1 (6 bases). The CDR3 runs 15 residues. Germline V lookup: CDR1 LGHNA, CDR2 YSLEER. The V and J ends lost 1 base and 3 bases respectively, with 12 bases between them. CDR3 region: CASSQVRGPYYGYTF. In DNA, the CDR3 is TGCGCCAGCAGCCAAGTTCGGGGGCCCTACTATGGCTACACCTTC.

This clone was found a few times. Other nucleotide sequences in the sample specify the same CDR3. The chain is built from TRBV9 and TRBJ1-1; no reliable D call. V was pared by 0 bases and J by 2 bases, with 5 bases between. Per germline, CDR1 SGDLS and CDR2 YYNGEE. CDR3 length equals 13 residues. CDR3 sequence (DNA): TGTGCCAGCAGCGTAGCAGTCAACACTGAAGCTTTCTTT. Residues: CASSVAVNTEAFF.

The chain employs TRBV7-2 and TRBJ2-1, with 11 nucleotides matching TRBD2. From germline, CDR1 is SGHTA and CDR2 FQGNSA. Trimming took 4 bases from V and 5 from J; bases not matched to a gene: 10. CDR3 length equals 17 residues. The CDR3 region is CASSSRVRLAGNNEQFF. CDR3 sequence (DNA): TGTGCCAGCAGCTCCCGGGTGAGACTAGCGGGGAACAATGAGCAGTTCTTC.

The chain has TRBV7-7 and TRBJ2-5; D might be TRBD2 (5 bases). The CDR3 length is 16 residues. Germline V gene data show CDR1 as SSHAT and CDR2 as FNYEAQ (reference sequence). Trimming removed 4 bases from V and 3 bases from J, with 18 bases in between. CDR3 sequence reads: CASSSHGGLAKETQYF. The CDR3 coding sequence is TGTGCCAGCAGCTCTCACGGTGGACTGGCGAAAGAGACCCAGTACTTC.

The chain joins TRBV25-1 to TRBJ2-3, with D unresolved. CDR3 length: 14 residues. Trimming stripped 5 bases from V and 2 bases from J, with 11 bases between. CDR1 is MGHDK, CDR2 SYGVNS, per germline. The chain's CDR3 is CASSLMETTDTQYF. Here the CDR3 DNA reads TGTGCCAGCAGTTTAATGGAGACCACAGATACGCAGTATTTT.

This clone is a singleton in its sample. V gene TRBV5-1 combines with J gene TRBJ1-1, with D possibly matching TRBD1 (5 bases). This CDR3 spans 14 amino acids. The germline V gene encodes CDR1 SGHRS and CDR2 YFSETQ. Trimming stripped 4 bases from V and 1 base from J, with 11 bases between. The CDR3 nucleotides are TGCGCCAGCAGCATGGGACCGACGAACACTGAAGCTTTCTTT. Protein: CASSMGPTNTEAFF.

This chain connects TRBV6-5 to TRBJ2-2, with 9 bases fitting TRBD2. Germline CDR1 and CDR2: MNHEY and SVGAGI. V lost 0 bases, J lost 6 bases, and 5 bases stayed unmatched. CDR3 size: 16 residues. CDR3 DNA sequence: TGTGCCAGCAGTTACTCGTTCTCTAGCGGGGCCGGGGAGCTGTTTTTT. It yields the protein CASSYSFSSGAGELFF.

The V call is TRBV28, the J call TRBJ1-2; D might be TRBD1 (5 bases). This CDR3 contains 14 residues. Trimming stripped 2 bases from V and 1 base from J, with 8 bases between. The germline V gene has CDR1 MDHEN and CDR2 SYDVKM. This CDR3 reads CASSLTGGNYGYTF. The CDR3 nucleotides are TGTGCCAGCAGTTTAACAGGCGGTAACTATGGCTACACCTTC.